A selection of T cell receptor beta chains follows, all from one sample in a study of T cells in Graves' hyperthyroidism and ophthalmopathy. A single record per CDR3 protein comes from TCRdb applying MiXCR to the multiplex PCR reads. The sample contains more than 350,000 distinct CDR3 sequences, more than 12% of which appear only once. Sequencing used blood. All receptors come from a woman younger than 45 with Graves' ophthalmopathy. Both conserved end residues are part of each CDR3. The D gene is left open where the match is weak. Only some rows state a clone size, as once, few, many or a class for expanded clones.

TRBJ2-5 | NA | many | TRBV27 | CASSSRQERETQYF | TGTGCCAGCAGTTCTCGACAGGAGAGGGAGACCCAGTACTTC
TRBJ1-5 | NA | many | TRBV6-2/TRBV6-3 | CASSSDSNQPQHF | TGTGCCAGCAGCTCCGACAGCAATCAGCCCCAGCATTTT
TRBJ2-1 | TRBD2 | many | TRBV27 | CASSLFSSGGANEQFF | TGTGCCAGCAGTTTATTTTCGAGCGGGGGGGCGAATGAGCAGTTCTTC
TRBJ1-2 | TRBD1 | NA | TRBV6-9 | CASSLGQGGNGYTF | TGTGCCAGCAGTTTGGGGCAGGGGGGGAATGGCTACACCTTC
TRBJ2-4 | NA | many | TRBV2 | CASRTVFAENIQYF | TGTGCCAGCCGGACGGTCTTCGCGGAGAACATTCAGTACTTC
TRBJ1-3 | NA | many | TRBV3-1 | CASRGRDLNFGGGNTIYF | TGTGCCAGCAGGGGCCGGGACCTTAACTTCGGGGGCGGAAACACCATATATTTT
TRBJ2-1 | NA | many | TRBV9 | CASKEGLAFNEQFF | TGTGCCAGCAAAGAGGGGCTAGCGTTCAATGAGCAGTTCTTC
TRBJ1-4 | NA | few | TRBV7-9 | CAVGARVYEKLFF | TGTGCCGTGGGTGCCCGGGTGTATGAAAAACTGTTTTTT
TRBJ1-2 | NA | few | TRBV6-2/TRBV6-3 | CASSLPGSTRGYTF | TGTGCCAGCAGTCTCCCGGGATCCACCCGTGGCTACACCTTC
TRBJ1-2 | NA | once | TRBV19 | CASSPDSGYGYTF | TGTGCCAGTAGCCCGGACAGCGGCTATGGCTACACCTTC
TRBJ2-7 | TRBD2 | NA | TRBV20-1 | CSAASGGGYEQYF | TGCAGTGCTGCTAGCGGGGGTGGGTACGAGCAGTACTTC
TRBJ2-3 | NA | many | TRBV28 | CASSIGGAVGTDTQYF | TGTGCCAGCAGTATAGGGGGGGCAGTTGGTACAGATACGCAGTATTTT
TRBJ1-1 | NA | many | TRBV12-3/TRBV12-4 | CASTWTVKATEAFF | TGTGCCAGCACCTGGACTGTGAAGGCCACTGAAGCTTTCTTT
TRBJ2-1 | TRBD2 | many | TRBV6-2/TRBV6-3 | CASTNGLASYNEQFF | TGTGCCAGCACCAACGGACTAGCCTCCTACAATGAGCAGTTCTTC
TRBJ2-7 | TRBD2 | NA | TRBV19 | CASSSTSGYKQYF | TGTGCCAGTAGTTCGACTAGCGGCTACAAGCAGTACTTC
TRBJ2-1 | TRBD2 | NA | TRBV5-6 | CASSLDSSGGYNEQFF | TGTGCCAGCAGCCTGGACTCTAGCGGGGGATACAATGAGCAGTTCTTC
TRBJ1-4 | NA | NA | TRBV5-1 | CASSLGSAGGEKLFF | TGCGCCAGCAGCTTGGGTTCGGCAGGAGGCGAAAAACTGTTTTTT
TRBJ1-1 | NA | many | TRBV20-1 | CSARLGPRAEAFF | TGCAGTGCTAGATTGGGGCCCCGTGCTGAAGCTTTCTTT
TRBJ2-7 | NA | NA | TRBV7-3 | CASSLVMGGVYEQYF | TGTGCCAGCAGCTTAGTTATGGGTGGGGTTTACGAGCAGTACTTC
TRBJ1-2 | NA | many | TRBV28 | CASSSQGRRVYGYTF | TGTGCCAGCAGTTCCCAAGGTAGACGGGTATATGGCTACACCTTC
TRBJ2-1 | TRBD2 | many | TRBV20-1 | CSAPTWGTSDGDEQFF | TGCAGTGCCCCAACTTGGGGGACTAGCGACGGTGATGAGCAGTTCTTC
TRBJ2-7 | NA | NA | TRBV29-1 | CSAESGSSYEQYF | TGCAGCGCCGAAAGCGGGTCCTCCTACGAGCAGTACTTC
TRBJ1-5 | NA | NA | TRBV5-5 | CASSPQAGEGNQPQHF | TGTGCCAGCAGCCCCCAAGCGGGTGAGGGCAATCAGCCCCAGCATTTT
TRBJ2-1 | NA | many | TRBV5-6 | CASSGGGLVGQFF | TGTGCCAGCTCGGGAGGGGGCTTAGTTGGGCAGTTCTTC
TRBJ2-5 | NA | few | TRBV5-4 | CASSLVPLETQYF | TGTGCCAGCAGCTTGGTCCCTTTGGAGACCCAGTACTTC
TRBJ2-7 | TRBD1 | NA | TRBV6-2/TRBV6-3 | CASRPRTGSYEQYF | TGTGCCAGCAGACCCAGGACAGGGTCCTACGAGCAGTACTTC
TRBJ1-5 | TRBD1 | few | TRBV27 | CASSLHTGDGNQPQHF | TGTGCCAGCAGTTTACACACAGGGGATGGCAATCAGCCCCAGCATTTT